The TCR beta chain under discussion was sequenced for a study of blood T cell repertoires in COVID-19. About the study: Samples of COVID-19 (acute and convalescent) were obtained from the United States, Italy and Spain. T cells, B-cell-depleted T cells, or PBMCs provided the cDNA or gDNA that served as material.

Participants came from fewer than 25 US areas, aged about 18 to 89 years. In the original processing: Reference gene primer amplification gave nucleated cell count estimates. Sequencing used immunoSEQ multiplex PCR; TCRdb keeps in-frame clones, though not all of them. V and J calls plus clone size are reproduced from that table; the DNA served to infer D and trimming. The top ten hold 5.6% of the sample, which has around 200,000 clones, around 86% seen once. The ends were cut back, 6 bases at V and 7 bases at J, with 22 bases in the middle. Germline lookup yields CDR1 MNHEY and CDR2 SMNVEV (reference sequence). The CDR3 has 15 residues.

The origin of this receptor is a man between 40 and 49 years old with acute COVID-19. V is TRBV27 and J is TRBJ2-7; no reliable D call. The sample comprised PBMCs or T cells enriched from blood (not recorded which). The CDR3 region is CASRPILSFAAEQYF. CDR3 DNA: TGTGCCAGCAGACCAATCCTATCATTCGCGGCTGAGCAGTACTTC.